This TCR beta chain was recovered during a study of cytomegalovirus exposure and HLA in healthy donors. Broader study findings: Sequencing depth roughly uniform across donors was assumed in presence/absence analyses. TCR beta chains numbering 164 were designated cytomegalovirus-associated. Rarity marked most TCR sequences, yet some public TCRs occurred in many donors.

Donors consisted of healthy bone marrow donors. Only one count was recorded for this clone. Its target is unknown. PCR used 60 Vbeta primers and 13 Jbeta primers. Assay used: immunoSEQ multiplex PCR; TCRdb lists only in-frame clones, some missing. The sample consists of around 210,000 clones, around 80% of them appearing once. The germline gives CDR1 SNHLY, CDR2 FYNNEI. The CDR3 covers 13 residues. V lost 6 bases and J lost 0; bases outside the gene matches: 1. Sequenced sample: PBMCs. The clonotype originates from a boy aged 10-17 years in good health and CMV-seronegative. The genes are TRBV2 and TRBJ1-2; 7 nucleotides line up with TRBD1. CDR3: CASRQGTNYGYTF. CDR3 DNA: TGTGCCAGCAGACAGGGGACTAACTATGGCTACACCTTC. The full variable domain, in which reference TRBV2 and TRBJ1-2 provide the parts outside the CDR3, is EPEVTQTPSHQVTQMGQEVILRCVPISNHLYFYWYRQILGQKVEFLVSFYNNEISEKSEIFDDQFSVERPDGSNFTLKIRSTKLEDSAMYFCASRQGTNYGYTFGSGTRLTVV.